This T cell receptor (beta chain) was sequenced for a study of regulatory T cells in long-lasting Graves disease. Study findings and constraints: Patients with persistent disease showed a bias toward TRBV28, TRBJ1-2 and TRBJ2-5.

Concerning this clonotype itself: Its antigen is unidentified.

Indicated time point: persistent/refractory GD, antithyroid drugs over 5 years with positive TRAb. With RNA extracted from PBMCs as input, the TCR library was made. Clinicians diagnosed Graves' disease using American Thyroid Association guidelines. Roughly 9.2 milliliters of peripheral blood were drawn into EDTA tubes. This CDR3 spans 15 amino acids. Trimming took 2 bases from V and 3 from J; bases not matched to a gene: 4. Looked up from germline, CDR1 is SGHTA and CDR2 is FQGTGA. Library construction for TCR beta used iRepertoire HTBI primers and Arm-PCR of CDR3 regions. As originally analysed: 60 or so TRBV and about 15 TRBJ segments were identified across samples. TCRdb itself ran the multiplex PCR reads through MiXCR, one entry per CDR3 protein. TCRdb's processing, not the authors' own work, is the source of the V and J calls. The sample shows 350,000 to 450,000 distinct CDR3 sequences, 20% to 25% of them seen only once.

The TCR was taken from a female donor with Graves disease. The source material was peripheral blood mononuclear cells (PBMCs), sampled when the disease was refractory, from a patient treated with antithyroid drugs. The gene calls are TRBV7-3 and TRBJ2-1; 7 nucleotides align to TRBD2. CDR3 bases: TGTGCCAGCAGCTTAGGCGGGAGCTTCTACAATGAGCAGTTCTTC. It specifies CASSLGGSFYNEQFF.